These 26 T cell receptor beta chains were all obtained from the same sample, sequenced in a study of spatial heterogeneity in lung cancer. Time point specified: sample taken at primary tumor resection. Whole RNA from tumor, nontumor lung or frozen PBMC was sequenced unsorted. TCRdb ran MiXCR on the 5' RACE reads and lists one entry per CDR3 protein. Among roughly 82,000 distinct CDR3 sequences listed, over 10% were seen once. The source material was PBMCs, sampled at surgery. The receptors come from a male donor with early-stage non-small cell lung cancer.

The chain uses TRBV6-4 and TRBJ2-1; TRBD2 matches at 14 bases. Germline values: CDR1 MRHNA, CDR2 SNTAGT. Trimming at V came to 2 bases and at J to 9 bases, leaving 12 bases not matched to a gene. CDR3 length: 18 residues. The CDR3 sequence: CASSDIPGTSGRGVEQFF. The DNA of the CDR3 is TGTGCCAGCAGTGACATTCCCGGGACTAGCGGGAGAGGGGTTGAGCAGTTCTTC.

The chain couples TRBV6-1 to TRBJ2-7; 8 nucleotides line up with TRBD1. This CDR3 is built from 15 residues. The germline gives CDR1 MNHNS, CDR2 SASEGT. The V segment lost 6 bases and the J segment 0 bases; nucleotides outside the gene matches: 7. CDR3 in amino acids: CASSAGQGPSYEQYF. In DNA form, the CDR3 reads TGTGCCAGCAGCGCAGGACAGGGCCCCTCCTACGAGCAGTACTTC.

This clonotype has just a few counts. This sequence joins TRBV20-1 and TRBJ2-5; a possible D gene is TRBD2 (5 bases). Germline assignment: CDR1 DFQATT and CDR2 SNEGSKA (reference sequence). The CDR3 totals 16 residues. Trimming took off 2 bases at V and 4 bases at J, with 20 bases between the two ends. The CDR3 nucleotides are TGCAGTGCTAGAACCACCGGACGGGATGAGAGAGAGACCCAGTACTTC. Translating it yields CSARTTGRDERETQYF.

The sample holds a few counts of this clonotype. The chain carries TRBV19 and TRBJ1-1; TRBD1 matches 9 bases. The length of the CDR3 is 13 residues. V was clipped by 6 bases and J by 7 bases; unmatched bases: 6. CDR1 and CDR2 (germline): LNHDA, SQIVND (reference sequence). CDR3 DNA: TGTGCCAGTAGCGGACAGGGGAAGAATGAAGCTTTCTTT. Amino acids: CASSGQGKNEAFF.

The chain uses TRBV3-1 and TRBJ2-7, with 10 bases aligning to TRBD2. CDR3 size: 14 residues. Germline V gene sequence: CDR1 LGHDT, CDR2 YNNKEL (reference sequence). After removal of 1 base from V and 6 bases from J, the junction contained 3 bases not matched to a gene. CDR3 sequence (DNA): TGTGCCAGCAGCCAAGCTAGCGGGAGCGGCGAGCAGTACTTC. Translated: CASSQASGSGEQYF.

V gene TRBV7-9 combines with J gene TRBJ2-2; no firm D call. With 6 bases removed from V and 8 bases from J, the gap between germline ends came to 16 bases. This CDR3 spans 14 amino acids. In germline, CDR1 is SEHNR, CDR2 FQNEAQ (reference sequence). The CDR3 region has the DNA TGTGCCAGCAGTAATACTGGACGCTCAGGGGAGCTGTTTTTT. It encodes CASSNTGRSGELFF.

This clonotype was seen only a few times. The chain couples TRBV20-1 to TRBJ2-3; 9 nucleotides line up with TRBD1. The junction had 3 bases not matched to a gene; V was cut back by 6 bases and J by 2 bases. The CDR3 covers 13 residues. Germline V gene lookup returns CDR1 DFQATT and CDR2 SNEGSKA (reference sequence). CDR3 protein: CSAGTGNTDTQYF. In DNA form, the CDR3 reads TGCAGTGCAGGGACAGGGAACACAGATACGCAGTATTTT.

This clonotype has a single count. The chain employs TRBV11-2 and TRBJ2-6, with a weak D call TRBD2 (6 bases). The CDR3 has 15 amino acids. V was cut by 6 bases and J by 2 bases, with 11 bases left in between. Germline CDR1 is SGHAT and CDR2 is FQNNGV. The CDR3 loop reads CASSFGGTGANVLTF. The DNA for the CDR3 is TGTGCCAGCAGTTTCGGGGGAACTGGGGCCAACGTCCTGACTTTC.

The CDR3 nucleotides are TGTGCCAGCAGCTTACGGCTAGCGGGAACCAATGAGCAGTTCTTC. Its protein is CASSLRLAGTNEQFF. The chain is built from TRBV13 and TRBJ2-1; 9 bases align to TRBD2. The ends lost 2 bases at V and 6 bases at J; junction bases unmatched: 5. From germline, CDR1 is PRHDT and CDR2 FYEKMQ (reference sequence). CDR3 length: 15 residues.

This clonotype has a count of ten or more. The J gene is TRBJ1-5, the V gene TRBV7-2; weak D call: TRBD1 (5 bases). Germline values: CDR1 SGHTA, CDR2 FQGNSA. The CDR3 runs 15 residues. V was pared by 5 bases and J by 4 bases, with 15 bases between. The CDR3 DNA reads TGTGCCAGCAGCCCAAGGGGAACAGCTAATCAGCCCCAGCATTTT. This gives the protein CASSPRGTANQPQHF.

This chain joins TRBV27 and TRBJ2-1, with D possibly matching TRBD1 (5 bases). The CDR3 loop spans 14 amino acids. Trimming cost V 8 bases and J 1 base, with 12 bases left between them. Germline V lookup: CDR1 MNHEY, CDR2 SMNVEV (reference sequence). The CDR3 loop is CASCRQGSYNEQFF. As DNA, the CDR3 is TGTGCCAGCTGTCGGCAGGGTTCCTACAATGAGCAGTTCTTC.

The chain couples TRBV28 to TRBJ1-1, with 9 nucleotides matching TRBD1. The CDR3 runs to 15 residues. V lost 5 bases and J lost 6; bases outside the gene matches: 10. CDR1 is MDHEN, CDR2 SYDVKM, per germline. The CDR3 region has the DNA TGTGCCAGCAGTCCCCCGGGACAGGGCTCAGCTGAAGCTTTCTTT. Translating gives CASSPPGQGSAEAFF.

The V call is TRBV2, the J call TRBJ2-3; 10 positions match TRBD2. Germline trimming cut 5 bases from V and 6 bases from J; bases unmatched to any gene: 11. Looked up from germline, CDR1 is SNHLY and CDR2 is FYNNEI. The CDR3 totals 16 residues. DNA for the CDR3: TGTGCCAGCAGTATCCTAGCGGGGGCGCGGGGGGATACGCAGTATTTT. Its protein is CASSILAGARGDTQYF.

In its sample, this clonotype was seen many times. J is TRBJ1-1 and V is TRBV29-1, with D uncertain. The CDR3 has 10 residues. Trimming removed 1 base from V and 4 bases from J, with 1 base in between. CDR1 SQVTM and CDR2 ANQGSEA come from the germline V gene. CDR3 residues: CSVEGTEAFF. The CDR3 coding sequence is TGCAGCGTTGAAGGCACTGAAGCTTTCTTT.

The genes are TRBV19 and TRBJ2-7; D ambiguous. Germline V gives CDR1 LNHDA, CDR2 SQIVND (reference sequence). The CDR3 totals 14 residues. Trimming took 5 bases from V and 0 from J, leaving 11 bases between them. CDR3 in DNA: TGTGCCAGTAGTCCCGCCCAGGACTCCTACGAGCAGTACTTC. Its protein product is CASSPAQDSYEQYF.

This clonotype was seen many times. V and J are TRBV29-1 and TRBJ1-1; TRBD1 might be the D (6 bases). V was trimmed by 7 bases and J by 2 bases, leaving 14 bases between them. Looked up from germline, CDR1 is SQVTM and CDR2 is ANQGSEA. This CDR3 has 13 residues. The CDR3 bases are TGCAGCGCCAGGGGAGCTTTAAACACTGAAGCTTTCTTT. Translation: CSARGALNTEAFF.

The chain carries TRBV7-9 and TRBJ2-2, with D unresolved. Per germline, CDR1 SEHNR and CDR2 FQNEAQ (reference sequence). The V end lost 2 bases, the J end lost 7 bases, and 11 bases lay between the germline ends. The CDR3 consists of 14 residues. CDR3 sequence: CASSLTPAIGELFF. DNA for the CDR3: TGTGCCAGCAGCTTAACCCCGGCAATCGGGGAGCTGTTTTTT.

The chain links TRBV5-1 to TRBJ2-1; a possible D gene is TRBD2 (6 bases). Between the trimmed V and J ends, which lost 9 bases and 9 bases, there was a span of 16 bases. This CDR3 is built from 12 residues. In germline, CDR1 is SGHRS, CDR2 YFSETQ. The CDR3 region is CANRLEGREQFF. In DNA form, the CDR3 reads TGCGCCAACAGGTTGGAGGGCCGTGAGCAGTTCTTC.

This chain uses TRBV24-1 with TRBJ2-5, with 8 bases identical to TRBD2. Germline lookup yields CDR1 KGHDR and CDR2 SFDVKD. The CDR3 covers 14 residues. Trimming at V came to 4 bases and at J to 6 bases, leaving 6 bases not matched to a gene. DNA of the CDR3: TGTGCCACCAGTGACAGCGGACTAGCCCAGACCCAGTACTTC. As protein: CATSDSGLAQTQYF.

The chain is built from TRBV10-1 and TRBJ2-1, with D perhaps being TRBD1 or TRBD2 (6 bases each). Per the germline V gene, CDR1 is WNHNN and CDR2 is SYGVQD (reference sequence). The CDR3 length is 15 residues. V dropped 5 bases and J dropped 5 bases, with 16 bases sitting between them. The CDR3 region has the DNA TGCGCCAGCAGTAAGGGGGGATCTGTGAACAATGAGCAGTTCTTC. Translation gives CASSKGGSVNNEQFF.

The CDR3: CASSASSDVGANVLTF. CDR3 nucleotides: TGTGCCAGCAGCGCCTCGTCGGATGTAGGGGCCAACGTCCTGACTTTC. The chain uses TRBV7-3 and TRBJ2-6; D is unresolved. The CDR3 is made up of 16 amino acids. Germline V gene sequence: CDR1 SGHTA, CDR2 FQGTGA. The ends were cut back, 5 bases at V and 4 bases at J, with 15 bases in the middle.

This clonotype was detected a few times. CDR3 sequence reads: CASKEGTGGANYGYTF. CDR3 coding DNA: TGTGCCAGCAAAGAAGGGACAGGGGGCGCTAACTATGGCTACACCTTC. The V and J genes are TRBV7-8 and TRBJ1-2, with 12 bases lining up with TRBD1. V lost 7 bases, J lost 0 bases, and 6 bases stayed unmatched. The CDR3 extends over 16 amino acids. CDR1 and CDR2 from the germline V gene are SGHVS and FQNEAQ.

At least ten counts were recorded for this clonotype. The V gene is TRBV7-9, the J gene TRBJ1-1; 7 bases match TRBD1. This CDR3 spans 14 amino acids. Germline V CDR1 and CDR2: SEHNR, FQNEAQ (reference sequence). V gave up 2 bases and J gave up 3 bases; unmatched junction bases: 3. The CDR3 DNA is TGTGCCAGCAGCTTACTAACAGGGGACACTGAAGCTTTCTTT. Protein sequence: CASSLLTGDTEAFF.

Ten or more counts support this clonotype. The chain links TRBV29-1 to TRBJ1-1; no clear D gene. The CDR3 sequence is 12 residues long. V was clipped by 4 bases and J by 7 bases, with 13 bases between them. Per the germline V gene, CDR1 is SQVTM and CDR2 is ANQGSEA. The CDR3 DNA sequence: TGCAGCGTTGGTTCTGGAGCAGGTGAAGCTTTCTTT. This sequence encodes CSVGSGAGEAFF. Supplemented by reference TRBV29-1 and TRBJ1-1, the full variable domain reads SAVISQKPSRDICQRGTSLTIQCQVDSQVTMMFWYRQQPGQSLTLIATANQGSEATYESGFVIDKFPISRPNLTFSTLTVSNMSPEDSSIYLCSVGSGAGEAFFGQGTRLTVV.

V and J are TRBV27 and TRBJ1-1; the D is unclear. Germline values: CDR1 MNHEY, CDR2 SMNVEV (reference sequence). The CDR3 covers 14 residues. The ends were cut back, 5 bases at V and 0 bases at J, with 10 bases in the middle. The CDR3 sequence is CASSPWIMNTEAFF. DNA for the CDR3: TGTGCCAGCAGTCCCTGGATCATGAACACTGAAGCTTTCTTT.

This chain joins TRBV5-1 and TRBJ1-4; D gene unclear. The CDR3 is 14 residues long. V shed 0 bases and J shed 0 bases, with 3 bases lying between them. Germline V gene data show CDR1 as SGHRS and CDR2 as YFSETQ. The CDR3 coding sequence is TGCGCCAGCAGCTTGGAACCAACTAATGAAAAACTGTTTTTT. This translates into CASSLEPTNEKLFF. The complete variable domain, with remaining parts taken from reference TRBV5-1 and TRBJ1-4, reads KAGVTQTPRYLIKTRGQQVTLSCSPISGHRSVSWYQQTPGQGLQFLFEYFSETQRNKGNFPGRFSGRQFSNSRSEMNVSTLELGDSALYLCASSLEPTNEKLFFGSGTQLSVL.